Below, 21 T cell receptor beta chains from the same sample are listed, as sequenced in a study of CD8+ T cells in alopecia areata (dated by TCRdb to 2017 to 2018). To prepare the library, the immunoSEQ multiplex PCR assay was applied. RNA was extracted from all samples and reverse transcribed into cDNA as template for TCR sequencing. This immuneACCESS table, as held by TCRdb, lists in-frame sequences with V and J called but not all clones. Of the missing ones, under half trace to an unresolved V gene in checked studies; the others have no known cause. The sample has 200,000 or so clones on record, 55% to 70% of them singletons. The top ten clones comprise 5.5% of the sample. According to the study, the label for this sample's time point signals: roughly 24 weeks on oral tofacitinib. According to the study, the label for this sample's treatment or condition signals: oral pan-JAK inhibitor, 5-10 mg twice daily.

The sequencing used CD4+ T cells sorted from blood, collected at week 24, from a patient treated with tofacitinib. The source is a human donor with alopecia areata.

V is TRBV2 and J is TRBJ1-5; 7 nucleotides agree with TRBD1. The V gene's germline CDR1 is SNHLY and CDR2 FYNNEI. V lost 1 base and J lost 5; bases outside the gene matches: 5. The CDR3 loop spans 15 amino acids. The CDR3 coding sequence is TGTGCCAGCAGTGAAGAGGACAGGAGATATCAGCCCCAGCATTTT. It is translated as CASSEEDRRYQPQHF.

The J gene is TRBJ1-2, the V gene TRBV5-4; tentative D call: TRBD1 (5 bases). V lost 0 bases to trimming and J lost 3 bases, with 9 bases between them. Per germline, CDR1 SGHNT and CDR2 YYREEE (reference sequence). The CDR3 loop spans 14 amino acids. CDR3 sequence reads: CASSLGGGDYGYTF. The CDR3 region has the DNA TGTGCCAGCAGCTTGGGGGGCGGAGACTATGGCTACACCTTC. Together with reference TRBV5-4 and TRBJ1-2, the CDR3 gives the full variable domain: ETGVTQSPTHLIKTRGQQVTLRCSSQSGHNTVSWYQQALGQGPQFIFQYYREEENGRGNFPPRFSGLQFPNYSSELNVNALELDDSALYLCASSLGGGDYGYTFGSGTRLTVV.

The CDR3 bases are TGTGCCAGCAGTCGGGTGTCCACTGAAGCTTTCTTT. This sequence encodes CASSRVSTEAFF. The chain joins TRBV7-9 to TRBJ1-1; D remains ambiguous. Germline CDR1 is SEHNR and CDR2 is FQNEAQ (reference sequence). The V end was cut by 6 bases, the J end by 4 bases, with 9 bases between. The CDR3 contains 12 residues. Drawing the rest from reference TRBV7-9 and TRBJ1-1, the complete variable domain is DTGVSQNPRHKITKRGQNVTFRCDPISEHNRLYWYRQTLGQGPEFLTYFQNEAQLEKSRLLSDRFSAERPKGSFSTLEIQRTEQGDSAMYLCASSRVSTEAFFGQGTRLTVV.

This chain links TRBV7-2 with TRBJ1-5, with D tentatively TRBD1 (6 bases). Trimming cost V 1 base and J 6 bases, with 13 bases left between them. CDR3 length equals 15 residues. Germline V gene data show CDR1 as SGHTA and CDR2 as FQGNSA. The CDR3 sequence is CASSLDGGLFQPQHF. As DNA, the CDR3 is TGTGCCAGCAGCTTAGATGGGGGCTTATTTCAGCCCCAGCATTTT.

V is TRBV9 and J is TRBJ2-5; 9 bases are a match to TRBD1. The CDR3 is 15 amino acids. V shed 0 bases, J shed 4 bases, and the junction held 4 bases outside the gene matches. Germline V gene sequence: CDR1 SGDLS, CDR2 YYNGEE. The CDR3 protein is CASSVATGGRETQYF. The CDR3 DNA reads TGTGCCAGCAGCGTAGCAACAGGGGGCAGAGAGACCCAGTACTTC.

This rearrangement joins TRBV7-2 to TRBJ1-2; no clear D. CDR3 length: 14 amino acids. The germline CDR1 and CDR2 sequences are SGHTA and FQGNSA. The V gene lost 5 bases and the J gene lost 4 bases, with 14 bases spanning the gap. In DNA form, the CDR3 reads TGTGCCAGCAGCCCATCCCCAGGAGCCTATGGCTACACCTTC. Residues: CASSPSPGAYGYTF. Full variable domain (remainder filled in from reference TRBV7-2 and TRBJ1-2): GAGVSQSPSNKVTEKGKDVELRCDPISGHTALYWYRQSLGQGLEFLIYFQGNSAPDKSGLPSDRFSAERTGGSVSTLTIQRTQQEDSAVYLCASSPSPGAYGYTFGSGTRLTVV.

The chain combines TRBV29-1 with TRBJ2-3; 11 bases match TRBD2. V lost 3 bases and J lost 7; bases outside the gene matches: 6. Germline CDR1 reads SQVTM; CDR2 reads ANQGSEA. This CDR3 comprises 14 residues. The CDR3 DNA reads as TGCAGCGTTGAGACTAGCGGGGTGACTAATACGCAGTATTTT. Its protein is CSVETSGVTNTQYF.

This clone is a singleton in its sample. The gene calls are TRBV7-9 and TRBJ2-5; 12 positions match TRBD2. Germline loops: CDR1 SEHNR, CDR2 FQNEAQ (reference sequence). The CDR3 extends over 12 amino acids. J was trimmed by 7 bases and V by 10 bases; bases with no gene match: 4. CDR3 nucleotide sequence: TGTGCCACCGGACTAGCGGGATCGACCCAGTACTTC. This sequence encodes CATGLAGSTQYF.

The chain recombines TRBV25-1 with TRBJ1-2; no firm D call. There are 14 residues in the CDR3. Trimming stripped 3 bases from V and 2 bases from J, with 10 bases between. From germline, CDR1 is MGHDK and CDR2 SYGVNS. CDR3 DNA: TGTGCCAGCAGTGACCCCGGCACCAACTATGGCTACACCTTC. It is translated as CASSDPGTNYGYTF.

The J gene is TRBJ2-7, the V gene TRBV4-3, with TRBD2 matching over 9 bases. V gave up 1 base and J gave up 7 bases; unmatched junction bases: 14. Germline V CDR1 and CDR2: LGHNA, YSLEER. CDR3 length equals 17 residues. The CDR3: CASSQGRVLAGESEQYF. The CDR3 DNA is TGCGCCAGCAGCCAAGGTCGGGTATTAGCGGGGGAATCTGAGCAGTACTTC.

The rearrangement uses TRBV7-9 and TRBJ2-6; D remains ambiguous. V was trimmed by 0 bases and J by 0 bases, leaving 3 bases between them. Germline V gene data show CDR1 as SEHNR and CDR2 as FQNEAQ (reference sequence). The CDR3 runs 15 residues. CDR3: CASSLASSGANVLTF. The CDR3 DNA reads TGTGCCAGCAGCTTAGCGAGCTCTGGGGCCAACGTCCTGACTTTC.

Turning to this clone: Additional DNA sequences in this sample encode the identical CDR3. The chain couples TRBV9 to TRBJ2-7; TRBD2 is a possible D gene (5 bases). Germline V gene data show CDR1 as SGDLS and CDR2 as YYNGEE. The CDR3 sequence is 15 residues long. The germline V and J ends were trimmed by 0 bases and 2 bases, with 12 bases remaining between them. CDR3 protein: CASSVGLAVTYEQYF. DNA of the CDR3: TGTGCCAGCAGCGTAGGCCTAGCAGTCACCTACGAGCAGTACTTC.

V is TRBV4-3 and J is TRBJ2-3, with TRBD1 matching over 8 bases. Germline assignment: CDR1 LGHNA and CDR2 YSLEER. The CDR3 length is 15 residues. V dropped 3 bases and J dropped 3; count of bases not matched to a gene: 5. CDR3 loop: CASSQTGARTDTQYF. The CDR3 coding sequence is TGCGCCAGCAGCCAGACAGGGGCGCGGACAGATACGCAGTATTTT.

This clone occurred a few times. The V call is TRBV29-1, the J call TRBJ2-7; the D gene could be TRBD1 or TRBD2 (5 bases each). The ends were cut back, 3 bases at V and 6 bases at J, with 18 bases in the middle. This CDR3 region has 14 residues. Per the germline V gene, CDR1 is SQVTM and CDR2 is ANQGSEA. The CDR3, as DNA: TGCAGCGTTGAGGGTACAACTGCTGGGGGCGAGCAGTACTTC. Translation gives CSVEGTTAGGEQYF.

This clone was counted once. The chain joins TRBV5-6 to TRBJ1-2; the D is unclear. The V gene lost 1 base and the J gene lost 13 bases, with 11 bases spanning the gap. This CDR3 is 11 amino acids long. Germline V gene lookup returns CDR1 SGHDT and CDR2 YYEEEE. CDR3 protein: CASSLRHGATF. The CDR3 coding sequence is TGTGCCAGCAGCTTGCGACACGGCGCCACCTTC.

The chain combines TRBV7-9 with TRBJ1-1, with 7 bases lining up with TRBD1. Germline lookup yields CDR1 SEHNR and CDR2 FQNEAQ (reference sequence). The V segment lost 0 bases and the J segment 10 bases; nucleotides outside the gene matches: 11. The CDR3 consists of 15 residues. The CDR3 nucleotides are TGTGCCAGCAGCTTAGCAGGGGGCCGCGTACGGGGAGCTTTCTTT. It yields the protein CASSLAGGRVRGAFF.

The chain employs TRBV30 and TRBJ2-7, with TRBD2 matching over 9 bases. Germline V gives CDR1 GTSNPN, CDR2 SVGIG (reference sequence). V was pared by 2 bases and J by 2 bases, with 1 base of the junction left unmatched. The CDR3 has 13 amino acids. CDR3 loop: CAWSLAGPYEQYF. CDR3 bases: TGTGCCTGGAGTCTAGCGGGACCCTACGAGCAGTACTTC.

The V gene is TRBV15, the J gene TRBJ2-5; no clear D gene. V lost 4 bases, J lost 0 bases, and 3 bases lay in between. Germline values: CDR1 LNHNV, CDR2 YYDKDF (reference sequence). This CDR3 region has 12 residues. The CDR3 DNA sequence: TGTGCCACCAGCACCCACCAAGAGACCCAGTACTTC. It codes for CATSTHQETQYF.

This chain links TRBV5-4 with TRBJ1-2, with D perhaps TRBD1 (6 bases). V lost 3 bases and J 3 bases, leaving 12 bases between the germline ends. The CDR3 loop spans 14 amino acids. Germline V gene sequence: CDR1 SGHNT, CDR2 YYREEE (reference sequence). The CDR3 DNA sequence: TGTGCCAGCAGCTCTGGACAGAAGGACTATGGCTACACCTTC. Amino acids: CASSSGQKDYGYTF.

V and J are TRBV19 and TRBJ1-1; TRBD1 might be the D (5 bases). V gave up 2 bases and J gave up 4 bases, with 11 bases separating them. CDR3 length: 14 residues. The V gene's germline CDR1 is LNHDA and CDR2 SQIVND (reference sequence). Written as DNA, the CDR3 is TGTGCCAGTAGTATACAAGACAGAGGCACTGAAGCTTTCTTT. The encoded protein is CASSIQDRGTEAFF.

Worth noting for this clone: The same CDR3 can be traced to other DNA sequences in this sample. This chain links TRBV7-2 with TRBJ2-3; no definite D call. CDR1 and CDR2 from the germline V gene are SGHTA and FQGNSA. Trimming removed 4 bases from V and 2 bases from J, with 4 bases in between. This CDR3 spans 12 amino acids. CDR3 sequence reads: CASSSSTDTQYF. For the CDR3, the DNA is TGTGCCAGCAGCTCATCCACAGATACGCAGTATTTT.